The 30 T cell receptor beta chains below were found in one sample sequenced in a study of human T cells and chemical hapten exposure. TCRdb passed the RACE reads through MiXCR, listing each CDR3 protein once. Found here are a few hundred thousand distinct CDR3 sequences, around 5.5% of them singletons; the top ten hold over 7%. Regarding time point: pre-sensitization, week 0. Treatment meaning: therapeutic diphenylcyclopropenone sensitization with weekly scalp DPC. Material: whole blood, obtained in connection with sensitization to the hapten diphenylcyclopropenone (DPC). These receptors were obtained from a woman aged 18 to 35 with alopecia areata. Some clones in this sample may be carry-over from other donors' samples.

This clonotype was seen once. A much larger clonotype is one base distant, so this may be a read error. The genes are TRBV25-1 and TRBJ2-3, with D perhaps given as TRBD1 or TRBD2 (5 bases each). The CDR3 runs 16 residues. The germline V gene has CDR1 MGHDK and CDR2 SYGVNS. CDR3 nucleotides: TGTGCCAGCAGCCCCGGCGCCCGAGGGACGCCAGATACGCGGTATTTT. Translation gives CASSPGARGTPDTRYF.

There are a few counts of this clonotype. The chain recombines TRBV4-3 with TRBJ2-3, with D unclear. Trimming took off 0 bases at V and 5 bases at J, with 6 bases between the two ends. Looked up from germline, CDR1 is LGHNA and CDR2 is YSLEER. CDR3 length: 13 residues. CDR3 in amino acids: CASSQDEEDTQYF. The CDR3 DNA is TGCGCCAGCAGCCAAGATGAGGAAGATACGCAGTATTTT.

This clonotype has just a few counts. V and J are TRBV7-2 and TRBJ2-3; D is perhaps TRBD2 (6 bases). The V gene's germline CDR1 is SGHTA and CDR2 FQGNSA. The V and J ends lost 5 bases and 2 bases respectively, with 17 bases between them. The CDR3 has 16 amino acids. DNA for the CDR3: TGTGCCAGCAGCCTAATTTATAGCGGCTCCACAGATACGCAGTATTTT. Translating it yields CASSLIYSGSTDTQYF.

This clonotype was counted at least ten times. V gene TRBV7-2 combines with J gene TRBJ1-6; tentatively, D is TRBD1 (6 bases). V was trimmed by 6 bases and J by 10 bases, leaving 13 bases between them. The CDR3 contains 13 residues. CDR1 and CDR2 from the germline V gene are SGHTA and FQGNSA. The CDR3 loop reads CASRNSGDSPLHF. Here the CDR3 DNA reads TGTGCCAGCAGGAATTCAGGGGACTCACCCCTCCACTTT.

This chain links TRBV6-1 with TRBJ2-7, with a possible D match to TRBD1 (5 bases). The CDR3 runs 12 residues. Germline CDR1 reads MNHNS; CDR2 reads SASEGT. V was cut by 3 bases and J by 6 bases, with 9 bases left in between. CDR3 in DNA: TGTGCCAGCAGTGACAGGGTCGGCGAGCAGTACTTC. Its protein product is CASSDRVGEQYF.

Ten or more counts support this clonotype. This rearrangement joins TRBV7-8 to TRBJ2-7; D perhaps matches TRBD2 (5 bases). This CDR3 contains 11 residues. Deletions cut 4 bases from V and 6 bases from J, with 7 bases between. From germline, CDR1 is SGHVS and CDR2 FQNEAQ. The CDR3 sequence is CASSSRGEQYF. The CDR3 DNA follows: TGTGCCAGCAGCTCCCGGGGCGAGCAGTACTTC.

This clonotype was recorded at least ten times. V and J are TRBV7-3 and TRBJ2-1, with a tentative D call TRBD2 (6 bases). Between the trimmed V and J ends, which lost 2 bases and 8 bases, there was a span of 10 bases. This CDR3 is 13 amino acids long. Germline V gene data show CDR1 as SGHTA and CDR2 as FQGTGA. For the CDR3, the DNA is TGTGCCAGCAGCTTATTGGGCGGGGATGAGCAGTTCTTC. Translation gives CASSLLGGDEQFF.

Details on this clonotype: A much larger clonotype is one base distant, so this may be a read error. This chain links TRBV2 with TRBJ2-3; 9 nucleotides align to TRBD1. There are 15 residues in the CDR3. V was pared by 5 bases and J by 3 bases, with 6 bases of the junction left unmatched. Germline V lookup: CDR1 SNHLY, CDR2 FYNNEI. CDR3 nucleotides: TGTGCCAGCAGTTCCGGGACAGGGAGGACAGATACGCAGTATTTT. It specifies CASSSGTGRTDTQYF.

In its sample, this clonotype was seen many times. The chain uses TRBV5-1 and TRBJ2-1, with a weak D call TRBD1 (5 bases). This CDR3 is built from 15 residues. With 1 base removed from V and 5 bases from J, the gap between germline ends came to 13 bases. The V gene's germline CDR1 is SGHRS and CDR2 YFSETQ. The CDR3 DNA follows: TGCGCCAGCAGCTTGTTGGAGACAGAGAACAATGAGCAGTTCTTC. Its translation is CASSLLETENNEQFF.

This clonotype was observed at least ten times. The gene calls are TRBV20-1 and TRBJ1-1, with TRBD1 as a possible D gene (5 bases). CDR1 DFQATT and CDR2 SNEGSKA come from the germline V gene (reference sequence). The ends were cut back, 3 bases at V and 5 bases at J, with 13 bases in the middle. This CDR3 comprises 13 residues. In nucleotides, the CDR3 is TGCAGTGCTAGGCAGCAGGGAGGGACTGAAGCTTTCTTT. Protein sequence: CSARQQGGTEAFF.

This clonotype was detected only a few times. The J gene is TRBJ1-3, the V gene TRBV12-3 or TRBV12-4; TRBD1 matches 9 bases. V gave up 6 bases and J gave up 2 bases; unmatched junction bases: 5. The CDR3 is 15 residues long. CDR3 DNA sequence: TGTGCCAGCAGCACACAGGGGGCGGCTGGAAACACCATATATTTT. This codes for CASSTQGAAGNTIYF.

The chain recombines TRBV4-1 with TRBJ2-7, with a tentative D call TRBD2 (7 bases). The germline V gene encodes CDR1 MGHRA and CDR2 YSYEKL. V lost 0 bases and J 4 bases, leaving 16 bases between the germline ends. The CDR3 is 16 residues long. CDR3 region: CASSQEGGLDLYEQYF. The CDR3 bases are TGCGCCAGCAGCCAAGAGGGGGGGCTGGACCTGTACGAGCAGTACTTC.

This clonotype was picked up a small number of times. The chain is built from TRBV7-2 and TRBJ1-5; D remains ambiguous. Trimming took 0 bases from V and 0 from J, leaving 9 bases between them. This CDR3 has 16 residues. Germline V lookup: CDR1 SGHTA, CDR2 FQGNSA. CDR3 sequence reads: CASSLAGQNSNQPQHF. The CDR3 region has the DNA TGTGCCAGCAGCTTAGCTGGGCAGAATAGCAATCAGCCCCAGCATTTT. The whole variable domain, filled in from reference TRBV7-2 and TRBJ1-5, reads GAGVSQSPSNKVTEKGKDVELRCDPISGHTALYWYRQSLGQGLEFLIYFQGNSAPDKSGLPSDRFSAERTGGSVSTLTIQRTQQEDSAVYLCASSLAGQNSNQPQHFGDGTRLSIL.

This clonotype was counted many times. V is TRBV6-2 or TRBV6-3 and J is TRBJ1-1; no firm D call. Germline V CDR1 and CDR2: MNHEY, SVGEGT. V was trimmed by 6 bases and J by 3 bases, leaving 14 bases between them. CDR3 length equals 14 residues. CDR3: CASRNREVDTEAFF. CDR3 DNA sequence: TGTGCCAGCAGGAATCGTGAGGTGGACACTGAAGCTTTCTTT.

The table lists this clonotype with a few counts. This sequence joins TRBV2 and TRBJ1-5, with D unresolved. The V and J ends lost 7 bases and 2 bases respectively, with 15 bases between them. CDR3 length: 15 residues. Germline CDR1 and CDR2: SNHLY and FYNNEI. The CDR3 sequence: CASKWSEQGNQPQHF. In DNA form, the CDR3 reads TGTGCCAGCAAATGGTCCGAGCAGGGCAATCAGCCCCAGCATTTT. Using reference TRBV2 and TRBJ1-5 for the parts outside the CDR3, the full variable domain is EPEVTQTPSHQVTQMGQEVILRCVPISNHLYFYWYRQILGQKVEFLVSFYNNEISEKSEIFDDQFSVERPDGSNFTLKIRSTKLEDSAMYFCASKWSEQGNQPQHFGDGTRLSIL.

This clonotype has ten or more counts. In DNA form, the CDR3 reads TGTGCCAGCAGTTACATGGCGGGGTCCCAGCCCCAGCATTTT. It is translated as CASSYMAGSQPQHF. This chain uses TRBV6-2 or TRBV6-3 with TRBJ1-5, with D unresolved. The germline V and J ends were trimmed by 2 bases and 7 bases, with 12 bases remaining between them. The CDR3 is 14 residues long. From germline, CDR1 is MNHEY and CDR2 SVGEGT.

This clonotype was found many times. The chain recombines TRBV12-3 or TRBV12-4 with TRBJ2-2, with D unresolved. The CDR3 contains 12 residues. Trimming pared 4 bases from V and 3 bases from J, leaving 3 bases between. CDR3 coding DNA: TGTGCCAGCAGTTGGGACACCGGGGAGCTGTTTTTT. It specifies CASSWDTGELFF.

This clonotype was picked up many times. The chain joins TRBV7-3 to TRBJ1-2, with no clear D. The CDR3 has 15 residues. Germline V gene lookup returns CDR1 SGHTA and CDR2 FQGTGA. V gave up 4 bases and J gave up 8 bases, with 20 bases separating them. The CDR3 sequence: CASSSSSGSVKGYTF. As DNA, the CDR3 is TGTGCCAGCAGCTCCTCGTCGGGGTCCGTGAAAGGCTACACCTTC.

The DNA of the CDR3 is TGCAGCGTTGAGGTGCAGACCTACGAGCAGTACTTC. It is translated as CSVEVQTYEQYF. The chain carries TRBV29-1 and TRBJ2-7, with no clear D. The CDR3 has 12 residues. The germline gives CDR1 SQVTM, CDR2 ANQGSEA. V was trimmed by 3 bases and J by 2 bases, leaving 8 bases between them.

This clonotype was seen a few times. At one end, the junction sequence differs from germline, possibly due to a read error. The chain couples TRBV11-1 to TRBJ2-3; 7 nucleotides agree with TRBD1. Germline CDR1 is SGHAT and CDR2 is FQDESV (reference sequence). The CDR3 contains 14 residues. This chain's CDR3 is CASTRGLSTDTQYF. CDR3 sequence (DNA): TGTGCGAGCACTAGGGGGCTTAGCACAGATACGCAGTATTTT.

This clonotype appeared many times. The rearrangement joins TRBV10-3 to TRBJ2-1; D is undetermined. The CDR3 spans 13 residues. From germline, CDR1 is ENHRY and CDR2 SYGVKD. The germline V and J ends were trimmed by 2 bases and 10 bases, with 12 bases remaining between them. The DNA of the CDR3 is TGTGCCATCAGTGAGGGGGAACGTGGCGAGCAGTTCTTC. The encoded protein is CAISEGERGEQFF.

In DNA, the CDR3 is TGCAGTGCTCGGACTAGCTATGGCACAGATACGCAGTATTTT. Amino acid sequence: CSARTSYGTDTQYF. The chain combines TRBV20-1 with TRBJ2-3, with 8 bases lining up with TRBD2. The germline V gene encodes CDR1 DFQATT and CDR2 SNEGSKA (reference sequence). The CDR3 sequence is 14 residues long. V shed 5 bases and J 1 base; nucleotides not matched to a gene: 5.

With respect to this clonotype: A much larger clonotype is one base distant, so this may be a read error. V is TRBV15 and J is TRBJ2-7; TRBD2 matches at 10 bases. Germline V gene lookup returns CDR1 LNHNV and CDR2 YYDKDF (reference sequence). The CDR3 spans 15 residues. The CDR3 spells CATSSPSGGPYGQYF. In DNA, the CDR3 is TGTGCCACCAGCAGCCCTAGCGGGGGACCGTACGGGCAGTACTTC.

This clonotype has more than one count but fewer than ten. The rearrangement links TRBV6-5 to TRBJ1-5; TRBD1 might be the D (5 bases). The CDR3 consists of 15 residues. V lost 6 bases to trimming and J lost 6 bases, with 18 bases between them. Germline values: CDR1 MNHEY, CDR2 SVGAGI. The CDR3 DNA reads TGTGCCAGCAGAGATAACAGGCAGGGTGTTCAGCCCCAGCATTTT. Translation: CASRDNRQGVQPQHF.

This clonotype was seen many times. The chain has TRBV28 and TRBJ1-5; 7 bases match TRBD1. Germline lookup yields CDR1 MDHEN and CDR2 SYDVKM. V was clipped by 1 base and J by 6 bases; unmatched bases: 6. The CDR3 is made up of 15 amino acids. CDR3 DNA: TGTGCCAGCAGTTTATTAGTAGGGGGCACTCAGCCCCAGCATTTT. This encodes CASSLLVGGTQPQHF.

The V and J genes are TRBV10-3 and TRBJ1-2; D not certain. CDR3 length: 12 amino acids. From germline, CDR1 is ENHRY and CDR2 SYGVKD. V gave up 2 bases and J gave up 6 bases, with 7 bases separating them. This CDR3 is CAISEGEDGYTF. CDR3 coding DNA: TGTGCCATCAGTGAGGGAGAGGATGGCTACACCTTC.

The gene calls are TRBV12-5 and TRBJ2-4, with TRBD2 matching 8 bases. This CDR3 contains 18 residues. Germline CDR1 LGHNT, CDR2 FRNRAP. Trimming cost V 1 base and J 8 bases; bases outside gene matches: 16. The CDR3 loop is CASGLAPGTYRGGDIQYF. The CDR3 DNA reads as TGTGCTAGTGGTTTGGCTCCCGGAACTTACCGGGGGGGGGACATTCAGTACTTC.

A few counts support this clonotype. Just one base apart from a much larger clone, this may be a read error. Likely a read error: the CDR3 ends without its conserved phenylalanine or tryptophan. The rearrangement links TRBV5-6 to TRBJ1-6; D is unresolved. Trimming pared 4 bases from V and 6 bases from J, leaving 8 bases between. The CDR3 has 13 residues. The V gene's germline CDR1 is SGHDT and CDR2 YYEEEE. The CDR3 loop is CASSRPFNSPLHS. In nucleotides, the CDR3 is TGTGCCAGCAGCCGGCCGTTTAATTCACCCCTCCACTCT.

The chain employs TRBV6-1 and TRBJ1-4; no clear D. V was shortened by 7 bases and J by 6 bases, with 3 bases between the two germline ends. This CDR3 has 10 amino acids. Germline assignment: CDR1 MNHNS and CDR2 SASEGT. CDR3 sequence reads: CASNDEKLFF. CDR3 nucleotides: TGTGCCAGCAACGATGAAAAACTGTTTTTT.

In its sample, this clonotype was seen many times. This chain links TRBV12-3 or TRBV12-4 with TRBJ2-2; 7 bases fit TRBD1. The V segment lost 6 bases and the J segment 0 bases; nucleotides outside the gene matches: 1. The CDR3 is 14 residues long. The DNA for the CDR3 is TGTGCCAGCAGGGGGACAGCGAACACCGGGGAGCTGTTTTTT. Translated: CASRGTANTGELFF.